This T cell receptor beta chain originates from a study of blood T cell repertoires in COVID-19. Study summary: Sites across the United States, Italy and Spain contributed samples from acute and convalescent COVID-19.

The ends were cut back, 2 bases at V and 0 bases at J, with 23 bases in the middle. CDR3 length equals 21 residues. Germline CDR1 reads SGHVS; CDR2 reads FQNEAQ. Libraries were prepared by immunoSEQ multiplex PCR; TCRdb keeps only in-frame clonotypes and omits some of them. The table records roughly 87,000 clones, about 85% of them present only once. Seattle patients were enrolled during active infection and followed longitudinally. This TCR came from an elderly woman with COVID-19, enrolled during active disease. The sample consisted of peripheral blood. The rearrangement links TRBV7-8 to TRBJ2-6; a possible D gene is TRBD2 (5 bases). DNA for the CDR3: TGTGCCAGCAGCTTAAGTTATGTGGGTTTCGGCCGGGACTCTGGGGCCAACGTCCTGACTTTC. Its translation is CASSLSYVGFGRDSGANVLTF.